This TCR beta chain was identified in a study of immune evolution from preneoplasia to lung adenocarcinoma. V lost 4 bases, J lost 2 bases, and 18 bases stayed unmatched. The CDR3 length is 20 residues. Looked up from germline, CDR1 is LNHDA and CDR2 is SQIVND (reference sequence). Assay: immunoSEQ multiplex PCR; the TCRdb copy retains only in-frame clones and omits some. The sample holds about 16,000 clones, roughly 90% seen once. The chain recombines TRBV19 with TRBJ2-7, with 12 bases fitting TRBD2. Sequences were obtained from FFPE invasive lung adenocarcinoma tissue. This TCR was recovered from a person aged 70 to 79 with invasive lung adenocarcinoma. Written as DNA, the CDR3 is TGTGCCAGTAGTAACTACCTCCCGGGACTAGCGGGTGACTACGCCTACGAGCAGTACTTC. Residues: CASSNYLPGLAGDYAYEQYF.